The T cell receptor (beta chain) under discussion was sequenced for a study of T cells in Graves' hyperthyroidism and ophthalmopathy. Findings and limits, study-wide: Median prediction lead before ophthalmopathy onset was 6.5 to 7 months with the model.

Note on this clonotype: The antigen remains unidentified.

The length of the CDR3 is 14 residues. The germline CDR1 and CDR2 sequences are SGHRS and YFSETQ. V was pared by 0 bases and J by 6 bases, with 10 bases between. Clinicians diagnosed patients from clinical symptoms, serum thyroxine and TRAb, thyroid ultrasound and orbital computed tomography. Amplification of TCR beta CDR3 regions used RNA as the template. TCR CDR3 underwent first-round RT-PCR with the HTBI primer set. In TCRdb, the multiplex PCR reads were re-called with MiXCR into one record per CDR3 protein. The table shows 500,000 to 600,000 distinct CDR3 sequences, with roughly 50% occurring only once.

The sequence derives from an adult woman with Graves' disease, either hyperthyroidism or ophthalmopathy (not recorded which). The sequencing sample was made of peripheral blood or thyroid tissue (not recorded which). V is TRBV5-1 and J is TRBJ1-5, with D unclear. The CDR3 region is CASSLELSSQPQHF. The CDR3 coding sequence is TGCGCCAGCAGCTTGGAGTTGTCAAGTCAGCCCCAGCATTTT.